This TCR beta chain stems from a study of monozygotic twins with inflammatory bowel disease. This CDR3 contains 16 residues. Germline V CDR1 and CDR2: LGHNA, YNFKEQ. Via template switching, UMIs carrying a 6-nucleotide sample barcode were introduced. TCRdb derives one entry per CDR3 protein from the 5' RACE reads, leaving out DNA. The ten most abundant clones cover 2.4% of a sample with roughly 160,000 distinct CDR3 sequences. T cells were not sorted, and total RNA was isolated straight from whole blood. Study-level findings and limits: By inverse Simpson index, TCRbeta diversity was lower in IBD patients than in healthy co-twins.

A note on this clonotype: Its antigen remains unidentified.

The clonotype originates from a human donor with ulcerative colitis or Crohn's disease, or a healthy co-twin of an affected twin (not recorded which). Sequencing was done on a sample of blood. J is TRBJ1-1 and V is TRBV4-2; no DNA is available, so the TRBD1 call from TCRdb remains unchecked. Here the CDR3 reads CASSQEEPLLTGEAFF.